The present T cell receptor (beta chain) was sequenced within a study of OX40 agonist ivuxolimab in advanced cancers. For the study at large: Ivuxolimab, which is an agonistic anti-OX40 (CD134) antibody, was administered to the patients.

On this clone itself: The antigen remains unidentified.

Study-wide results and caveats: Expanded peripheral T cells had an undetermined antigen specificity. At 0.1 to 3.0 mg/kg and by week 6, clonal expansion occurred in CD4+ and CD8+ blood T cells.

Blood specimens came from baseline, cycle 4 day 1, and cycle 7 day 1. Clones were read by immunoSEQ multiplex PCR, and TCRdb kept only the in-frame ones, dropping some. This table has about 84,000 clones, approximately 93% appearing once. V was cut by 2 bases and J by 7 bases, with 11 bases left in between. This CDR3 region has 13 residues. Looked up from germline, CDR1 is PRHDT and CDR2 is FYEKMQ (reference sequence). Sequences were derived from CD4+ or CD8+ T cells sorted from blood, sampled in a trial of the OX40 agonist ivuxolimab. The receptor comes from an adult with an advanced solid tumor such as melanoma, head and neck, liver or kidney cancer. This rearrangement joins TRBV13 to TRBJ1-1, with no clear D. CDR3 sequence: CASSLNEGGEAFF. CDR3 DNA: TGTGCCAGCAGCTTAAATGAGGGCGGTGAAGCTTTCTTT. The full variable domain, with the rest looked up from reference TRBV13 and TRBJ1-1, is AAGVIQSPRHLIKEKRETATLKCYPIPRHDTVYWYQQGPGQDPQFLISFYEKMQSDKGSIPDRFSAQQFSDYHSELNMSSLELGDSALYFCASSLNEGGEAFFGQGTRLTVV.